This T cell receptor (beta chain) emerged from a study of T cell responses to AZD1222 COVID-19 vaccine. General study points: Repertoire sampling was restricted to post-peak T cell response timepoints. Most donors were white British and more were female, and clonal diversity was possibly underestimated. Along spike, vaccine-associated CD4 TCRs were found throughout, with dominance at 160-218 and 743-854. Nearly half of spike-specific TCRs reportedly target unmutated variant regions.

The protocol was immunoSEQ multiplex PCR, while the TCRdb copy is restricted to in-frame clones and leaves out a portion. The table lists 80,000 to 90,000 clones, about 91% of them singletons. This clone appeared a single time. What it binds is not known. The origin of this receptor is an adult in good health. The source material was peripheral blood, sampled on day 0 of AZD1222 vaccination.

The CDR3 loop reads CASSFRLAYEQYF. For the CDR3, the DNA is TGTGCCAGCAGCTTCCGGTTAGCCTACGAGCAGTACTTC. The chain links TRBV7-8 to TRBJ2-7; D gene ambiguous. The CDR3 extends over 13 amino acids. Germline lookup yields CDR1 SGHVS and CDR2 FQNEAQ. V was shortened by 3 bases and J by 2 bases, with 8 bases between the two germline ends. The entire variable domain, with the rest obtained from reference TRBV7-8 and TRBJ2-7, is as follows: GAGVSQSPRYKVAKRGQDVALRCDPISGHVSLFWYQQALGQGPEFLTYFQNEAQLDKSGLPSDRFFAERPEGSVSTLKIQRTQQEDSAVYLCASSFRLAYEQYFGPGTRLTVT.